The clone carrying this TCR beta chain has only a few counts. Its matching antigen is unknown. TCRdb re-called the RT-PCR reads through MiXCR, storing one row per CDR3 protein. Of about 520,000 distinct CDR3 sequences listed, 6% to 9% are singletons. CDR3 size: 14 residues. Looked up from germline, CDR1 is SGHVS and CDR2 is FNYEAQ. V trimming: 8 bases; J trimming: 6 bases; junction bases outside the gene matches: 5. The data stem from a study of response to subunit inactivated influenza vaccine. The study, taken as a whole, reports: Researchers suggested that each seasonal influenza vaccination recruits few new T cells.

The receptor was isolated from a man in his fifties or sixties who received an inactivated influenza vaccine. The chain couples TRBV7-6 to TRBJ2-1, with 12 bases aligning to TRBD2. The sequencing here drew on PBMCs from blood, taken approximately 25 months after vaccination. The chain's CDR3 is CASGPSGGANEQFF. The CDR3 nucleotides read TGTGCCAGCGGGCCTAGCGGGGGGGCCAATGAGCAGTTCTTC.